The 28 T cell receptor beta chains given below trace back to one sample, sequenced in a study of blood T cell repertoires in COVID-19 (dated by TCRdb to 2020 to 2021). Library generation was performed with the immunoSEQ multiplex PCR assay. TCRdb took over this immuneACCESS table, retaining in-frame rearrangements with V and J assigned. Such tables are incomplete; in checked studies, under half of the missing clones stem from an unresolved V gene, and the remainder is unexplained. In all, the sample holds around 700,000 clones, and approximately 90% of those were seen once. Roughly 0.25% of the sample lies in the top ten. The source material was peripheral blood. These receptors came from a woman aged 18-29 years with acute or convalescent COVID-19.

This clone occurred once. The CDR3 spells CASSSTGFGGYTF. The CDR3 DNA is TGTGCCAGCAGCTCGACAGGGTTCGGGGGCTACACCTTC. V usage is TRBV2 and J usage is TRBJ1-2, with 7 bases identical to TRBD1. CDR1 is SNHLY and CDR2 is FYNNEI in the germline V gene. The CDR3 totals 13 residues. The V gene end was trimmed by 6 bases and the J gene end by 8 bases; junction bases not matched to a gene: 9.

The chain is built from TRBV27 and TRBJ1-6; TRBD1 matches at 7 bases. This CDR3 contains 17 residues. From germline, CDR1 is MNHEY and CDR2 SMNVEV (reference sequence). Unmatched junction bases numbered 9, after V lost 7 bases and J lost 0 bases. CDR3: CASTTTGLSSYNSPLHF. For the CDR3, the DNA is TGTGCCAGCACCACGACAGGGTTAAGCTCCTATAATTCACCCCTCCACTTT.

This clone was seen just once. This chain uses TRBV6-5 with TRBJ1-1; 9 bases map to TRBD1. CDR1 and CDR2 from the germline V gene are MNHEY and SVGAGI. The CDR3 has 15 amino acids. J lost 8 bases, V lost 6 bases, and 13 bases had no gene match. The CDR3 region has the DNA TGTGCCAGCAGCCAATCCGGGACAGGGATGACCGAAGCTTTCTTT. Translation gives CASSQSGTGMTEAFF.

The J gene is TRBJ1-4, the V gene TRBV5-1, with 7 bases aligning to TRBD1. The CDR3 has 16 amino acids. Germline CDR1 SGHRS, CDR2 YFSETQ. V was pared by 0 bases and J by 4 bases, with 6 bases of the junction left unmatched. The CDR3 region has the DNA TGCGCCAGCAGCTTGGTAGGGGGCAGTGGTAATGAAAAACTGTTTTTT. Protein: CASSLVGGSGNEKLFF.

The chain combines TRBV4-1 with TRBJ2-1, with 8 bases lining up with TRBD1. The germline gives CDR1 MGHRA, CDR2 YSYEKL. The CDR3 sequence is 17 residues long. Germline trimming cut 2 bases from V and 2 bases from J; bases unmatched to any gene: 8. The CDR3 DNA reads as TGCGCCAGCAGCCAAAATCCGGGACAGGAAACCTACAATGAGCAGTTCTTC. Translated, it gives CASSQNPGQETYNEQFF.

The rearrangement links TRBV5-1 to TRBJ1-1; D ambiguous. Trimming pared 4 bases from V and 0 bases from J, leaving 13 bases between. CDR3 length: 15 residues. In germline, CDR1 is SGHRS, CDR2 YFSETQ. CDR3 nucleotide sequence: TGCGCCAGCAGCAAACAGAGGGTAATGAACACTGAAGCTTTCTTT. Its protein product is CASSKQRVMNTEAFF.

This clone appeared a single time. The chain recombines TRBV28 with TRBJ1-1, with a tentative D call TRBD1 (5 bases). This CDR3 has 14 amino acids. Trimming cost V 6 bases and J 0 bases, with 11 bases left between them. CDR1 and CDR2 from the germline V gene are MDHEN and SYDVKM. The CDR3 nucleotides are TGTGCCAGCAGCTGGGGGGGTTTGAACACTGAAGCTTTCTTT. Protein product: CASSWGGLNTEAFF.

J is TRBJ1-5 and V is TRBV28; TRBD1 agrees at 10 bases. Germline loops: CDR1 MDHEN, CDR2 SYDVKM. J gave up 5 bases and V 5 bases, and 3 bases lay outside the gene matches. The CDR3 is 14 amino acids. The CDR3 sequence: CASSPGTGDQPQHF. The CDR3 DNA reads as TGTGCCAGCAGTCCAGGGACAGGGGATCAGCCCCAGCATTTT.

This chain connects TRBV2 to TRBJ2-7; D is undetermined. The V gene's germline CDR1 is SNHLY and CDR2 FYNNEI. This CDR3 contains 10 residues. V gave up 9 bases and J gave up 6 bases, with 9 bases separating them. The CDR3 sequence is CASIQSEQYF. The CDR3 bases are TGTGCCAGTATACAGAGCGAGCAGTACTTC. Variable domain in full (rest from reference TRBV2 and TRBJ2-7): EPEVTQTPSHQVTQMGQEVILRCVPISNHLYFYWYRQILGQKVEFLVSFYNNEISEKSEIFDDQFSVERPDGSNFTLKIRSTKLEDSAMYFCASIQSEQYFGPGTRLTVT.

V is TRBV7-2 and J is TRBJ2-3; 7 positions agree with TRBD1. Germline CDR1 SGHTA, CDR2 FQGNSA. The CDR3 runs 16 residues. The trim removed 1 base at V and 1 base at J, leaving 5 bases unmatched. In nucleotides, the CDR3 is TGTGCCAGCAGCTTAGGAGGGGGCCGGGGCACAGATACGCAGTATTTT. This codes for CASSLGGGRGTDTQYF.

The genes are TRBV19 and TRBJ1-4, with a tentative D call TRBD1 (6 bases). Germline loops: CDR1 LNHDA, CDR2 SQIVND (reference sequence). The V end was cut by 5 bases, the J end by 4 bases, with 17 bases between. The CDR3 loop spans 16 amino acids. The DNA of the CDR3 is TGTGCCAGTAGTCACTTACCGGGACAAAGTAATGAAAAACTGTTTTTT. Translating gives CASSHLPGQSNEKLFF.

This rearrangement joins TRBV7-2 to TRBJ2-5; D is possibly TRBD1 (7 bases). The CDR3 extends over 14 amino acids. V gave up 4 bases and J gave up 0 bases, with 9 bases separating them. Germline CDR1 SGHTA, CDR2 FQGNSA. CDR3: CASSSRGDQETQYF. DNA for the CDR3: TGTGCCAGCAGCTCCAGGGGGGACCAAGAGACCCAGTACTTC.

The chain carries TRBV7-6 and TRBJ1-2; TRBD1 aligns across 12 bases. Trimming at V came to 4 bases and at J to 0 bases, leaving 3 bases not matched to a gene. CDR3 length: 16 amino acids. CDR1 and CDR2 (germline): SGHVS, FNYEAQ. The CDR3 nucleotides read TGTGCCAGCAGCTGGGGACAGGGGGCGCCTAACTATGGCTACACCTTC. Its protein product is CASSWGQGAPNYGYTF.

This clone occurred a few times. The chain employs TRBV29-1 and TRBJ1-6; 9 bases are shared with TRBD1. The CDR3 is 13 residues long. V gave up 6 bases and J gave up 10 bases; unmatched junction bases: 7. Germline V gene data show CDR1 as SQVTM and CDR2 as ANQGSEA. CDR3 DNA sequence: TGCAGCGTCGGGACAGGGTTGGGATCACCCCTCCACTTT. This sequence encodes CSVGTGLGSPLHF.

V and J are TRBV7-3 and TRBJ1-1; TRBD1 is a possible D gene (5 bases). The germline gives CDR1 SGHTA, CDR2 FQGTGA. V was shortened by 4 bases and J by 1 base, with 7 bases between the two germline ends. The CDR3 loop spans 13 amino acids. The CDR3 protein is CASSYGGNTEAFF. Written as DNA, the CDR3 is TGTGCCAGCAGCTACGGGGGGAACACTGAAGCTTTCTTT.

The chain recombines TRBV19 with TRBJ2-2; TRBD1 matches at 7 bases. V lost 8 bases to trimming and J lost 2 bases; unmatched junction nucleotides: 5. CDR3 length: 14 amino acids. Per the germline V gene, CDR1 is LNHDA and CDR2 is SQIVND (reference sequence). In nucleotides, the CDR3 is TGTGCCAGTGCGGACAGGAAAAACACCGGGGAGCTGTTTTTT. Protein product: CASADRKNTGELFF. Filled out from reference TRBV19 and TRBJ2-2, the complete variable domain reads DGGITQSPKYLFRKEGQNVTLSCEQNLNHDAMYWYRQDPGQGLRLIYYSQIVNDFQKGDIAEGYSVSREKKESFPLTVTSAQKNPTAFYLCASADRKNTGELFFGEGSRLTVL.

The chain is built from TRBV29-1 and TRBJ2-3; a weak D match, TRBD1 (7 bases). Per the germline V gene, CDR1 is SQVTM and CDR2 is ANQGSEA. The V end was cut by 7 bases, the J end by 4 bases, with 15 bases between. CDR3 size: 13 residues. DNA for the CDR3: TGCAGCGGGGGCCAGGGGGGTCCAGATACGCAGTATTTT. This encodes CSGGQGGPDTQYF.

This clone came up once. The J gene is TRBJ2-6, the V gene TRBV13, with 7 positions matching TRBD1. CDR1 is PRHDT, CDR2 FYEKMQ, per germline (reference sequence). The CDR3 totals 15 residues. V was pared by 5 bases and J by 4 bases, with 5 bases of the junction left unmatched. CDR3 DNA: TGTGCCAGCAGCCGAGGGGGCGCGGGGGCCAACGTCCTGACTTTC. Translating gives CASSRGGAGANVLTF.

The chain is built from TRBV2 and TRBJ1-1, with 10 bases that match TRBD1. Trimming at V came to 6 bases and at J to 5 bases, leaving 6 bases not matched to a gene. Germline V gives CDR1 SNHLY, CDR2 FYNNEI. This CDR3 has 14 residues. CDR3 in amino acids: CASRGDRGGTEAFF. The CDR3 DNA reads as TGTGCCAGCAGGGGGGACAGGGGTGGGACTGAAGCTTTCTTT.

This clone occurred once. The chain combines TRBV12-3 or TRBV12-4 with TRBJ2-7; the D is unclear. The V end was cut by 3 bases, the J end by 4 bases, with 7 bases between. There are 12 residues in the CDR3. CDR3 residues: CASSLWQYEQYF. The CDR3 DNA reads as TGTGCCAGCAGTTTGTGGCAATACGAGCAGTACTTC.

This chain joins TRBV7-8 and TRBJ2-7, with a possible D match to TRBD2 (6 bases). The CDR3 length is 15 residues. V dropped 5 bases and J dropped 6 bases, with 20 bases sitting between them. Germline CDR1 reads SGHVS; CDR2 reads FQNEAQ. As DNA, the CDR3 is TGTGCCAGCAGCCTAGAGGGCGGGATGTATTTCGAGCAGTACTTC. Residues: CASSLEGGMYFEQYF.

The CDR3 sequence: CASSPLSGEQYF. CDR3 sequence (DNA): TGTGCCAGCAGCCCCCTTTCGGGCGAGCAGTACTTC. V usage is TRBV7-9 and J usage is TRBJ2-7; D not resolved. The CDR3 covers 12 residues. Per the germline V gene, CDR1 is SEHNR and CDR2 is FQNEAQ (reference sequence). Trimming left V 5 bases short and J 6 bases short, with 11 bases between.

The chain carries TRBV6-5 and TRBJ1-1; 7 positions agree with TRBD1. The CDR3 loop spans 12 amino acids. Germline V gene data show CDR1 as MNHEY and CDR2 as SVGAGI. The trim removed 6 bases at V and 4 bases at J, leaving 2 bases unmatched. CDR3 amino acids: CASRHRGTEAFF. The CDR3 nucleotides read TGTGCCAGCAGGCACAGGGGCACTGAAGCTTTCTTT.

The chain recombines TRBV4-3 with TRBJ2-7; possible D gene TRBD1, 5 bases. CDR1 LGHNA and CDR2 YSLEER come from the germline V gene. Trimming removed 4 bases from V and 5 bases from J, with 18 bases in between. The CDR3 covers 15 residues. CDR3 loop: CASSLDVGRVNEQYF. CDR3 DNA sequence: TGCGCCAGCAGCCTGGACGTTGGCAGGGTAAACGAGCAGTACTTC.

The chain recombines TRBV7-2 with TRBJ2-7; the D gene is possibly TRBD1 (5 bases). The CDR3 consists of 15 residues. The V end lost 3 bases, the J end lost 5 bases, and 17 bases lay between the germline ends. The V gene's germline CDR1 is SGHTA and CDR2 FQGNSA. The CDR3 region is CASSFLGQGSNEQYF. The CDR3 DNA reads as TGTGCCAGCAGCTTCTTGGGGCAGGGTTCTAACGAGCAGTACTTC. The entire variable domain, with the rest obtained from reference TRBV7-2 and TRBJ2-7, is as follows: GAGVSQSPSNKVTEKGKDVELRCDPISGHTALYWYRQSLGQGLEFLIYFQGNSAPDKSGLPSDRFSAERTGGSVSTLTIQRTQQEDSAVYLCASSFLGQGSNEQYFGPGTRLTVT.

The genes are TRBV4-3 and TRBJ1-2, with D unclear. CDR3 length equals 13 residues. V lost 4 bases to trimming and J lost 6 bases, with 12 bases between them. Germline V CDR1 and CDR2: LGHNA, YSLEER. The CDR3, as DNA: TGCGCCAGCAGCCTTAGTGGAGGGAATGGCTACACCTTC. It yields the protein CASSLSGGNGYTF.

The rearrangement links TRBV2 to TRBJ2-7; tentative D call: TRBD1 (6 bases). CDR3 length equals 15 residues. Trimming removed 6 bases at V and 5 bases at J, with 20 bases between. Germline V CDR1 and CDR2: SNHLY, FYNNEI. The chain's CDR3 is CASSRTPGQPNEQYF. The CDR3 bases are TGTGCCAGCAGCAGAACCCCGGGACAACCTAACGAGCAGTACTTC.

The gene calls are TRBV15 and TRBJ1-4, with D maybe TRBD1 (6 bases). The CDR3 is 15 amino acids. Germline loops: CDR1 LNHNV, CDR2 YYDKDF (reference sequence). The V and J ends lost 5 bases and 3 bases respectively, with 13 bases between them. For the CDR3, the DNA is TGTGCCACCAGCTCACGACAGGCCTCTAATGAAAAACTGTTTTTT. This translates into CATSSRQASNEKLFF.